Listed here are 32 T cell receptor beta chains from one sample, sequenced in a study of cytotoxic CD8 clonotypes in ibrutinib-treated CLL. TCRdb keeps only in-frame clones here, not all; method: immunoSEQ multiplex PCR. The sample shows about 150,000 clones, roughly 83% of them seen only once. This sample comprised PBMCs, obtained after 12 months of ibrutinib treatment. The receptors originated from a human donor with chronic lymphocytic leukemia.

V usage is TRBV5-1 and J usage is TRBJ2-1, with a tentative D call TRBD1 (6 bases). The V and J ends lost 0 bases and 15 bases respectively, with 16 bases between them. The CDR3 is 13 residues long. Germline loops: CDR1 SGHRS, CDR2 YFSETQ. The CDR3 nucleotides read TGCGCCAGCAGCTTGGATATAGGGGAAGGGGGGTTCTTC. Translating gives CASSLDIGEGGFF.

This sequence joins TRBV5-8 and TRBJ2-7; TRBD2 matches at 14 bases. CDR1 and CDR2 from the germline V gene are SGHTS and YDEGEE. The CDR3 runs 16 residues. V lost 4 bases to trimming and J lost 7 bases; unmatched junction nucleotides: 10. CDR3 bases: TGTGCCAGCAGCAGGGGACTAGCGGGGGCCGGGGGTGAGCAGTACTTC. This translates into CASSRGLAGAGGEQYF.

The V call is TRBV7-6, the J call TRBJ1-2; D is possibly TRBD1 (6 bases). V was clipped by 0 bases and J by 4 bases, with 15 bases between them. This CDR3 has 16 amino acids. Germline V lookup: CDR1 SGHVS, CDR2 FNYEAQ. CDR3 coding DNA: TGTGCCAGCAGCTTAGCCGGAACAGGGTCCGCCTATGGCTACACCTTC. Translating gives CASSLAGTGSAYGYTF.

The chain links TRBV6-5 to TRBJ2-7; tentatively, D is TRBD1 (5 bases). The germline V gene has CDR1 MNHEY and CDR2 SVGAGI. Trimming cost V 6 bases and J 4 bases, with 16 bases left between them. The CDR3 spans 14 residues. This chain's CDR3 is CASRPRTTAYEQYF. DNA of the CDR3: TGTGCCAGCAGACCTAGAACGACAGCTTACGAGCAGTACTTC.

The chain is built from TRBV11-2 and TRBJ2-7; D unresolved. Germline loops: CDR1 SGHAT, CDR2 FQNNGV. V was pared by 5 bases and J by 3 bases, with 17 bases between. This CDR3 spans 15 amino acids. CDR3 DNA: TGTGCCAGCAGCCAGCCAGCAGCAAAGGGCTACGAGCAGTACTTC. Translated: CASSQPAAKGYEQYF.

The CDR3, as DNA: TGTGCCAGCAGTATCTCATCTAGATGGACTAATGAAAAACTGTTTTTT. Translating gives CASSISSRWTNEKLFF. The rearrangement links TRBV27 to TRBJ1-4; no reliable D call. This CDR3 spans 16 amino acids. Germline loops: CDR1 MNHEY, CDR2 SMNVEV (reference sequence). Trimming removed 5 bases from V and 2 bases from J, with 15 bases in between.

This chain joins TRBV4-3 and TRBJ1-1; tentative D call: TRBD1 (6 bases). V lost 7 bases and J 1 base, leaving 19 bases between the germline ends. Germline lookup yields CDR1 LGHNA and CDR2 YSLEER. This CDR3 comprises 16 residues. CDR3 loop: CASTGQGVRGNTEAFF. The CDR3 DNA is TGCGCCAGCACCGGCCAAGGGGTCAGGGGGAACACTGAAGCTTTCTTT.

J is TRBJ2-7 and V is TRBV7-2; 14 bases are shared with TRBD2. J was trimmed by 4 bases and V by 1 base; bases with no gene match: 3. This CDR3 spans 16 amino acids. Germline-derived CDR1 and CDR2 are SGHTA and FQGNSA. For the CDR3, the DNA is TGTGCCAGCAGCTTAGGACTAGCGGGAGGGTGGTACGAGCAGTACTTC. It yields the protein CASSLGLAGGWYEQYF.

The chain joins TRBV6-1 to TRBJ2-6; no clear D. The V end lost 4 bases, the J end lost 0 bases, and 4 bases lay between the germline ends. The CDR3 contains 14 residues. In germline, CDR1 is MNHNS, CDR2 SASEGT. This CDR3 is CASSAGSGANVLTF. Here the CDR3 DNA reads TGTGCCAGCAGTGCAGGCTCTGGGGCCAACGTCCTGACTTTC.

This chain joins TRBV27 and TRBJ1-1; TRBD1 is a possible D gene (5 bases). V was clipped by 3 bases and J by 1 base, with 12 bases between them. The length of the CDR3 is 15 residues. Germline CDR1 and CDR2: MNHEY and SMNVEV (reference sequence). The CDR3 nucleotides are TGTGCCAGCAGTTTGGGGGGGACCCCGAACACTGAAGCTTTCTTT. Its translation: CASSLGGTPNTEAFF.

V usage is TRBV28 and J usage is TRBJ1-1; D gene ambiguous. Germline assignment: CDR1 MDHEN and CDR2 SYDVKM. The CDR3 spans 14 residues. V dropped 1 base and J dropped 3 bases, with 9 bases sitting between them. CDR3 bases: TGTGCCAGCAGTTTATCTCGGGGTTACACTGAAGCTTTCTTT. Translation: CASSLSRGYTEAFF.

The gene calls are TRBV11-2 and TRBJ2-3; 9 bases line up with TRBD2. The CDR3 contains 15 residues. The germline gives CDR1 SGHAT, CDR2 FQNNGV. Germline trimming cut 3 bases from V and 3 bases from J; bases unmatched to any gene: 4. The CDR3: CASSFSGRVTDTQYF. The CDR3 DNA sequence: TGTGCCAGCAGCTTTAGCGGGAGAGTGACAGATACGCAGTATTTT.

The chain joins TRBV30 to TRBJ1-1; D uncertain. The germline V gene encodes CDR1 GTSNPN and CDR2 SVGIG (reference sequence). This CDR3 region has 13 residues. Trimming took 3 bases from V and 7 from J, leaving 15 bases between them. This chain's CDR3 is CAWRSLRHFEAFF. In nucleotides, the CDR3 is TGTGCCTGGAGAAGTCTCCGGCACTTTGAAGCTTTCTTT.

This clone occurred many times. The rearrangement joins TRBV25-1 to TRBJ2-1, with 10 bases aligning to TRBD2. J lost 7 bases, V lost 2 bases, and 8 bases had no gene match. The CDR3 runs to 16 residues. The germline gives CDR1 MGHDK, CDR2 SYGVNS. CDR3 protein: CASSEVASGSINEQFF. The DNA of the CDR3 is TGTGCCAGCAGTGAAGTGGCTAGCGGGAGTATAAATGAGCAGTTCTTC.

This clone was detected a few times. This chain links TRBV7-2 with TRBJ1-5; perhaps TRBD1 as D (5 bases). The V end lost 5 bases, the J end lost 1 base, and 15 bases lay between the germline ends. Germline-derived CDR1 and CDR2 are SGHTA and FQGNSA. This CDR3 has 16 amino acids. The CDR3 here is CASSETQGLSNQPQHF. Here the CDR3 DNA reads TGTGCCAGCAGCGAGACGCAGGGTTTGAGCAATCAGCCCCAGCATTTT.

The chain employs TRBV19 and TRBJ2-7; 10 bases map to TRBD1. V was pared by 5 bases and J by 4 bases, with 5 bases of the junction left unmatched. Looked up from germline, CDR1 is LNHDA and CDR2 is SQIVND (reference sequence). This CDR3 spans 14 amino acids. CDR3 DNA: TGTGCCAGTAGTCTCGGACAGGGGGGGTACGAGCAGTACTTC. This gives the protein CASSLGQGGYEQYF.

The gene calls are TRBV5-4 and TRBJ2-1; D is tentatively TRBD1 or TRBD2 (5 bases each). Germline values: CDR1 SGHNT, CDR2 YYREEE (reference sequence). The CDR3 is made up of 15 amino acids. Trimming took off 4 bases at V and 0 bases at J, with 11 bases between the two ends. CDR3 coding DNA: TGTGCCAGCAGCCCCGGGACCGACTCCTACAATGAGCAGTTCTTC. Translation: CASSPGTDSYNEQFF. Supplemented by reference TRBV5-4 and TRBJ2-1, the full variable domain reads ETGVTQSPTHLIKTRGQQVTLRCSSQSGHNTVSWYQQALGQGPQFIFQYYREEENGRGNFPPRFSGLQFPNYSSELNVNALELDDSALYLCASSPGTDSYNEQFFGPGTRLTVL.

The chain has TRBV29-1 and TRBJ1-5; D remains unclear. CDR3 length: 14 residues. Germline CDR1 and CDR2: SQVTM and ANQGSEA. The V and J ends lost 6 bases and 0 bases respectively, with 12 bases between them. The CDR3 DNA is TGCAGCGTCACGCCCCTAGATAGCAATCAGCCCCAGCATTTT. Its protein is CSVTPLDSNQPQHF.

The J gene is TRBJ1-4, the V gene TRBV5-1; D unresolved. The CDR3 runs 14 residues. Germline values: CDR1 SGHRS, CDR2 YFSETQ. V dropped 4 bases and J dropped 6 bases, with 13 bases sitting between them. The chain's CDR3 is CASSTSQTDEKLFF. CDR3 bases: TGCGCCAGCAGCACGTCACAGACCGATGAAAAACTGTTTTTT.

This clone was picked up a small number of times. This sequence joins TRBV10-2 and TRBJ1-4, with 7 bases fitting TRBD1. Trimming removed 6 bases from V and 0 bases from J; junction bases left unmatched: 4. CDR3 size: 15 residues. Germline loops: CDR1 WSHSY, CDR2 SAAADI. Here the CDR3 DNA reads TGCGCCAGCAGGGGCGGGACAGCAACTAATGAAAAACTGTTTTTT. Protein sequence: CASRGGTATNEKLFF.

This chain uses TRBV7-2 with TRBJ2-7; D is perhaps TRBD1 (6 bases). The CDR3 consists of 13 residues. With 5 bases removed from V and 6 bases from J, the gap between germline ends came to 14 bases. Germline loops: CDR1 SGHTA, CDR2 FQGNSA. CDR3 amino acids: CASSRDMHSEQYF. In nucleotides, the CDR3 is TGTGCCAGCAGCAGGGACATGCATTCCGAGCAGTACTTC.

The V and J genes are TRBV10-3 and TRBJ2-7; D perhaps matches TRBD2 (5 bases). This CDR3 contains 15 residues. Per germline, CDR1 ENHRY and CDR2 SYGVKD. Trimming took 3 bases from V and 3 from J, leaving 15 bases between them. This CDR3 is CAISDRLLRGYEQYF. The CDR3 region has the DNA TGTGCCATCAGTGACCGGCTCCTACGGGGCTACGAGCAGTACTTC.

This clone came up once. The rearrangement joins TRBV19 to TRBJ2-2; TRBD2 agrees at 7 bases. The J segment lost 3 bases and the V segment lost 7 bases, leaving 11 bases of the junction unmatched. Germline CDR1 LNHDA, CDR2 SQIVND (reference sequence). This CDR3 is built from 16 residues. The CDR3 loop reads CASTKGLGRDTGELFF. DNA of the CDR3: TGTGCCAGTACCAAAGGATTGGGGAGGGACACCGGGGAGCTGTTTTTT.

This chain links TRBV5-1 with TRBJ2-3; D is possibly TRBD2 (6 bases). The CDR3 spans 16 residues. Germline lookup yields CDR1 SGHRS and CDR2 YFSETQ. Trimming shortened V by 4 bases and J by 5 bases, and 20 bases separated the two germline ends. The CDR3 bases are TGCGCCAGCAGCCCCCAGTCGGGGGATCGCGGAGATACGCAGTATTTT. Protein product: CASSPQSGDRGDTQYF.

The chain joins TRBV6-5 to TRBJ2-7, with 8 bases fitting TRBD2. CDR3 size: 14 residues. V was clipped by 2 bases and J by 3 bases; unmatched bases: 3. Germline CDR1 is MNHEY and CDR2 is SVGAGI. In DNA, the CDR3 is TGTGCCAGCAGTTACAGAGCGGGAGTCTACGAGCAGTACTTC. This encodes CASSYRAGVYEQYF.

The chain recombines TRBV11-2 with TRBJ1-1; tentatively, D is TRBD1 (5 bases). CDR1 and CDR2 from the germline V gene are SGHAT and FQNNGV. CDR3 length: 14 residues. The ends were cut back, 5 bases at V and 6 bases at J, with 16 bases in the middle. CDR3 coding DNA: TGTGCCAGCAGCCTACTCGTTGGCAGGGCTGAAGCTTTCTTT. This codes for CASSLLVGRAEAFF.

This clone was recorded a few times. This chain links TRBV19 with TRBJ2-2; D is perhaps TRBD1 or TRBD2 (5 bases each). CDR1 and CDR2 from the germline V gene are LNHDA and SQIVND (reference sequence). Deletions cut 5 bases from V and 4 bases from J, with 20 bases between. The CDR3 covers 17 residues. CDR3 in amino acids: CASSAPGRRVGTGELFF. Written as DNA, the CDR3 is TGTGCCAGTAGTGCGCCGGGACGAAGAGTGGGCACCGGGGAGCTGTTTTTT.

The chain recombines TRBV10-2 with TRBJ2-5; a possible D gene is TRBD2 (6 bases). The CDR3 has 16 amino acids. V shed 5 bases and J shed 0 bases, with 16 bases lying between them. Germline V gene data show CDR1 as WSHSY and CDR2 as SAAADI. The CDR3 loop is CASSSLRGVNQETQYF. The CDR3 DNA reads TGCGCCAGCAGTTCACTGCGGGGCGTTAACCAAGAGACCCAGTACTTC.

The chain is built from TRBV6-5 and TRBJ2-1, with TRBD1 identical over 9 bases. J gave up 5 bases and V 5 bases, and 7 bases lay outside the gene matches. Germline CDR1 and CDR2: MNHEY and SVGAGI. This CDR3 contains 15 residues. CDR3 residues: CASSPRTGVNNEQFF. CDR3 nucleotides: TGTGCCAGCAGTCCAAGGACAGGGGTCAACAATGAGCAGTTCTTC.

This clone was counted a few times. The V gene is TRBV28, the J gene TRBJ2-1; TRBD2 might be the D (6 bases). The V end lost 2 bases, the J end lost 5 bases, and 13 bases lay between the germline ends. Germline loops: CDR1 MDHEN, CDR2 SYDVKM. The CDR3 loop spans 15 amino acids. The CDR3 loop is CASSLQRTIDNEQFF. The CDR3 DNA reads as TGTGCCAGCAGTTTACAAAGGACTATCGACAATGAGCAGTTCTTC.

The CDR3 DNA follows: TGTGCCAGCTCACTTGGACTAGCGCATGAGCAGTTCTTC. It is translated as CASSLGLAHEQFF. V and J are TRBV18 and TRBJ2-1, with TRBD2 matching 9 bases. The CDR3 totals 13 residues. Unmatched junction bases numbered 3, after V lost 4 bases and J lost 8 bases. Germline lookup yields CDR1 KGHSH and CDR2 LQKENI.

The chain combines TRBV14 with TRBJ2-1; the D gene is possibly TRBD2 (5 bases). This CDR3 contains 13 residues. Germline values: CDR1 SGHDN, CDR2 FVKESK. The V end lost 4 bases, the J end lost 4 bases, and 8 bases lay between the germline ends. The CDR3 is CASSPDSYNEQFF. In DNA form, the CDR3 reads TGTGCCAGCAGCCCGGACTCTTACAATGAGCAGTTCTTC.